This TCR beta chain emerged from a study of blood T cell repertoires in COVID-19. On the study more broadly: T cells, B-cell-depleted T cells, or PBMCs supplied cDNA or gDNA.

Trimming cost V 3 bases and J 1 base; bases outside gene matches: 5. Germline V gene sequence: CDR1 LGHNA, CDR2 YSLEER. The CDR3 spans 15 residues. Clones were sequenced by immunoSEQ multiplex PCR, and TCRdb holds only the in-frame ones, with some missing. The sample lists 60,000 or so clones, 85% to 90% occurring once. The V gene is TRBV4-3, the J gene TRBJ2-5, with TRBD2 matching 7 bases. The material sequenced was peripheral blood. The clonotype comes from a human donor with active COVID-19. The donor label of this sample is uncertain. Here the CDR3 DNA reads TGCGCCAGCAGCCACCAGCGGGGTTCCCAAGAGACCCAGTACTTC. Translated: CASSHQRGSQETQYF.